This TCR beta chain comes out of a study of T-cell reconstitution after alpha-beta-depleted transplantation in children (dated by TCRdb to the mid-2010s). Regarding the research as a whole: The study quantitatively tracked T-cell immune reconstitution after TCRalphabeta/CD19-depleted allogeneic hematopoietic cell transplantation in children using TCR repertoire profiling. The study at large found these results: In some patients, high TCRbeta diversity at day 60 was attributed to recipient T cells and intrathymic progenitors that had survived conditioning. Over subsequent months, a decline in hyperexpanded clone frequencies was noted, and after one year, T-cell counts and TCRbeta diversity were mostly ascribed to newly produced T cells. About two months after transplant, the apparently early recovery of alphabetaT-cell counts reportedly depended on just several hundred clones that had expanded rapidly and came from non-depleted graft cells.

Per the publication, the treatment or condition label means: allogeneic hematopoietic cell transplantation with graft depleted of TCRalphabeta T cells and CD19 B cells. The transplant recipients were children given TCRalphabeta/CD19-depleted allogeneic hematopoietic cell grafts. A remark on this clonotype: The specificity of this receptor is unknown. The record has no base qualities; no much larger clone is one base away.

The library was made by PCR. Reads for this sample came from an Illumina HiSeq 2500. To normalize quantification of the TCRbeta repertoire, the TCR libraries were built with molecular barcoding that relied on unique molecular identifiers. Using fastp trimming at Q25 and MiXCR clonotype assembly, TCRdb reanalyzed the public sequencing data and kept in-frame beta chains. Entries are consolidated by CDR3 protein sequence, retaining the most common genes and DNA. This sample has nearly 350,000 distinct CDR3 sequences in its table, and 16% of those were observed once. Of the sample, around 38% falls within the top ten clones. This clonotype originated in a male patient aged 2-9 years who had a stem cell transplant for acute lymphoblastic leukemia, so the T cells may come from the graft donor. Sequences were derived from PBMCs, mostly from graft donor cells, sampled 360 days after TCRalphabeta/CD19-depleted stem cell transplant.

At the DNA level, the sequence is TGTGCCAGCAGCTTGCTCGGACAGGGCGCGAACACCGGGGAGCTGTTTTTT. The resulting protein is CASSLLGQGANTGELFF. Here the chain combines TRBV7-8 and TRBJ2-2; a stretch of 8 junction bases matches TRBD1. V is trimmed back by 3 bases and J by 0 bases, and the junction contains 6 bases that no gene match accounts for. For CDR1 and CDR2, the germline V gene lists SGHVS and FQNEAQ. The CDR3 runs 17 residues from the cysteine to the phenylalanine. Only the CDR3 portion is preserved as DNA: 51 bases, with reading frame beginning at the first base. The variable domain in full, with residues beyond the CDR3 obtained from the reference TRBV7-8 and TRBJ2-2 genes, is GAGVSQSPRYKVAKRGQDVALRCDPISGHVSLFWYQQALGQGPEFLTYFQNEAQLDKSGLPSDRFFAERPEGSVSTLKIQRTQQEDSAVYLCASSLLGQGANTGELFFGEGSRLTVL.